This T cell receptor (beta chain) was captured by sequencing in a study of blood T cell repertoires in COVID-19. Sequencing was performed with immunoSEQ multiplex PCR; in TCRdb, only in-frame clones are kept and a portion is missing. The sample contains roughly 55,000 clones, roughly three quarters of which appear only once. Losses at the gene ends were 5 bases for V and 7 bases for J; bases not matched to a gene: 3. This CDR3 is built from 12 residues. The receptor's source is a man between 60 and 75 years old with acute or convalescent COVID-19. Sequences were obtained from peripheral blood. The V and J genes are TRBV12-3 or TRBV12-4 and TRBJ1-2; 8 positions agree with TRBD1. CDR3 nucleotide sequence: TGTGCCAGCAGTCACAGGGGGGGTGGCTACACCTTC. Translated: CASSHRGGGYTF.